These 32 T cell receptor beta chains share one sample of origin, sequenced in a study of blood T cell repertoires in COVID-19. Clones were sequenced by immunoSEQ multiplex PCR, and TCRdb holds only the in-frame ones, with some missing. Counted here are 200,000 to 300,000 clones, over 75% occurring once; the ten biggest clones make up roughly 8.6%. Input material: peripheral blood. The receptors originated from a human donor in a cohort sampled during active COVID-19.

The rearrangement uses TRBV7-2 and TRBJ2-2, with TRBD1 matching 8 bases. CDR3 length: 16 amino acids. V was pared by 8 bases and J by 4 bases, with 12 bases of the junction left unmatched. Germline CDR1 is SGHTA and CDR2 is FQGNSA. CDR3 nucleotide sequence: TGTGCCAGCCCTTGGGGAGTCAGGGGGCGCACCGGGGAGCTGTTTTTT. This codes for CASPWGVRGRTGELFF.

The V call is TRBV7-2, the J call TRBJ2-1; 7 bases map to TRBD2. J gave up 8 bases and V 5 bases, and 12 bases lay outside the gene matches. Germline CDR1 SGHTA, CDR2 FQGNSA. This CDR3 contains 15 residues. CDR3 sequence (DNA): TGTGCCAGCAGCCCGTTCGGGACTACGATCGATGAGCAGTTCTTC. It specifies CASSPFGTTIDEQFF.

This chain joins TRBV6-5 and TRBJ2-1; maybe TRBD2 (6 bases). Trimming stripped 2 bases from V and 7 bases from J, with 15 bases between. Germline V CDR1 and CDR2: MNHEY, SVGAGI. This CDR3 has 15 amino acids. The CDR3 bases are TGTGCCAGCAGTTACGGGGGGAGTCCGTGGAATGAGCAGTTCTTC. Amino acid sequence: CASSYGGSPWNEQFF.

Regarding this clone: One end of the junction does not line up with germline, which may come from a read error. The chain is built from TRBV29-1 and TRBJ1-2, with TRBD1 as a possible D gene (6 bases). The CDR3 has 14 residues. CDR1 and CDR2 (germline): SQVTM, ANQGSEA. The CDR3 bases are TGCAGCGTTGAAGATCTATTTTCCAGGGGCCAACCCCTCTTC. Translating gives CSVEDLFSRGQPLF.

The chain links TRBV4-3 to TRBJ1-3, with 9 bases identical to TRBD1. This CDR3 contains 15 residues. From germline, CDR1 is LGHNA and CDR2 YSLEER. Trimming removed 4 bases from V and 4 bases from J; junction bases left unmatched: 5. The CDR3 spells CASSLGQGHGNTIYF. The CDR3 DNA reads TGCGCCAGCAGCCTCGGACAGGGGCACGGAAACACCATATATTTT.

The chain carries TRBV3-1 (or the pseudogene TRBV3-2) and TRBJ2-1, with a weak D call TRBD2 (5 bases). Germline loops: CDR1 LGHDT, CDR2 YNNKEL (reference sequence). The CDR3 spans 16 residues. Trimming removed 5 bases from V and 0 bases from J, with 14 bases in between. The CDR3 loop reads CASSSRTRTSYNEQFF. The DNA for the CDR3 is TGTGCCAGCAGCTCGCGGACTCGCACCTCCTACAATGAGCAGTTCTTC.

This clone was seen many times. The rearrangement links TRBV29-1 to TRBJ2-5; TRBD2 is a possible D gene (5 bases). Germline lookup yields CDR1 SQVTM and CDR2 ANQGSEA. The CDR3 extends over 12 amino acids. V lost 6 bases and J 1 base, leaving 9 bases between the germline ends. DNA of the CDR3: TGCAGCGTAGCGGAGCCCCAAGAGACCCAGTACTTC. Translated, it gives CSVAEPQETQYF. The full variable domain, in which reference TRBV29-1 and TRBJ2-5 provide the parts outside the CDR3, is SAVISQKPSRDICQRGTSLTIQCQVDSQVTMMFWYRQQPGQSLTLIATANQGSEATYESGFVIDKFPISRPNLTFSTLTVSNMSPEDSSIYLCSVAEPQETQYFGPGTRLLVL.

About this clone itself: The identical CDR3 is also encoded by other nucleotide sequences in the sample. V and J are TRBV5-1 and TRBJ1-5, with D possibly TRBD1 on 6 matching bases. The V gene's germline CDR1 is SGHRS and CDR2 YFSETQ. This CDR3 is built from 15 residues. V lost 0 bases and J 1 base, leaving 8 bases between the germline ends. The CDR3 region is CASSLGTGSNQPQHF. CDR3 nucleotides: TGCGCCAGCAGCTTGGGAACAGGGAGCAATCAGCCCCAGCATTTT. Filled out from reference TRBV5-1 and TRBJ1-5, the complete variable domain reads KAGVTQTPRYLIKTRGQQVTLSCSPISGHRSVSWYQQTPGQGLQFLFEYFSETQRNKGNFPGRFSGRQFSNSRSEMNVSTLELGDSALYLCASSLGTGSNQPQHFGDGTRLSIL.

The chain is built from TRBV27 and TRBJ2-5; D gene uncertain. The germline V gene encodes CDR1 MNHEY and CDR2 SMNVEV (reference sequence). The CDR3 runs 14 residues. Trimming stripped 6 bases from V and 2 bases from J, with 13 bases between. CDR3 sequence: CASRVSLQQETQYF. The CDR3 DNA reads TGTGCCAGCAGGGTTTCTCTACAGCAAGAGACCCAGTACTTC.

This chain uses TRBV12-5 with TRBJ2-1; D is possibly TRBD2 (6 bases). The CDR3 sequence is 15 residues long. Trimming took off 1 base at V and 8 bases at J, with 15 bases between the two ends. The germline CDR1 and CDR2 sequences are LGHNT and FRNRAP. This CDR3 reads CASGLGDHAGYEQFF. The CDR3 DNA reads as TGTGCTAGTGGTTTGGGGGATCATGCGGGGTATGAGCAGTTCTTC.

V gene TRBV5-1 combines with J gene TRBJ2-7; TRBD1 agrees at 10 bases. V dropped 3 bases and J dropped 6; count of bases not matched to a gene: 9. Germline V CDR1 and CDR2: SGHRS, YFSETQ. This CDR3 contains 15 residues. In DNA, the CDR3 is TGCGCCAGCAGCTCCCCCGGGACAGGGGCCAGCGAGCAGTACTTC. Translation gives CASSSPGTGASEQYF.

This CDR3 reads CASSPRQGYGYTF. The CDR3 coding sequence is TGTGCCAGCTCACCACGGCAGGGGTATGGCTACACCTTC. The chain carries TRBV18 and TRBJ1-2; weak D call: TRBD1 (6 bases). The CDR3 length is 13 residues. Germline V gene sequence: CDR1 KGHSH, CDR2 LQKENI. The germline V and J ends were trimmed by 1 base and 5 bases, with 8 bases remaining between them.

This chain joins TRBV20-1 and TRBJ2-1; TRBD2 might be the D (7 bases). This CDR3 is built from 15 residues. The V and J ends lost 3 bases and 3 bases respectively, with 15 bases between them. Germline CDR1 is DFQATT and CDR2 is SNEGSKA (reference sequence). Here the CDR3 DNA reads TGCAGTGCTAGTGACGGGGGGCCCGACTACAATGAGCAGTTCTTC. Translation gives CSASDGGPDYNEQFF.

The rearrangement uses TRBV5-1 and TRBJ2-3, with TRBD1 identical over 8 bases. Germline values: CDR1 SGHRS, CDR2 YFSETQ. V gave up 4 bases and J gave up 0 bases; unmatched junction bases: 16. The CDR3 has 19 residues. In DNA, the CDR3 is TGCGCCAGCAGCATAGGCGGGGCATCGGGACAGGCGAGCACAGATACGCAGTATTTT. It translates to CASSIGGASGQASTDTQYF. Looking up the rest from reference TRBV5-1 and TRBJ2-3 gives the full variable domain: KAGVTQTPRYLIKTRGQQVTLSCSPISGHRSVSWYQQTPGQGLQFLFEYFSETQRNKGNFPGRFSGRQFSNSRSEMNVSTLELGDSALYLCASSIGGASGQASTDTQYFGPGTRLTVL.

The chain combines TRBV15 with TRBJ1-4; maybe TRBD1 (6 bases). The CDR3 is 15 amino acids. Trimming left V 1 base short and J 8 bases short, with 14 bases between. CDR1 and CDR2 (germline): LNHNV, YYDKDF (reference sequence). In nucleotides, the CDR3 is TGTGCCACCAGCAGAGCAGGGGCAAGTGGAGAAAAACTGTTTTTT. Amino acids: CATSRAGASGEKLFF.

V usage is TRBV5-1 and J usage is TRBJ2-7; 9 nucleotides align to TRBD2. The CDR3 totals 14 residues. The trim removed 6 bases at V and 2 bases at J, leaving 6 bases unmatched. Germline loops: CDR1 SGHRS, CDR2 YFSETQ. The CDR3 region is CASKWTSETYEQYF. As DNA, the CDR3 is TGCGCCAGCAAGTGGACTAGCGAGACCTACGAGCAGTACTTC.

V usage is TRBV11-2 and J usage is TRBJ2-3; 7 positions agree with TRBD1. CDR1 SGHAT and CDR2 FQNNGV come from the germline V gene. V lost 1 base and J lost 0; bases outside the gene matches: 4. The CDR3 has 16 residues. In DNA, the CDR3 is TGTGCCAGCAGCTTAGTGCAGGGGGTTAGCACAGATACGCAGTATTTT. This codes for CASSLVQGVSTDTQYF.

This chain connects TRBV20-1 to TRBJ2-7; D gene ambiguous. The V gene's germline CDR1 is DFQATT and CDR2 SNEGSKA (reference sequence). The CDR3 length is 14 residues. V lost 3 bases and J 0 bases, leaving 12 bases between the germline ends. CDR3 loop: CSASSRIYSYEQYF. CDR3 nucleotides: TGCAGTGCTAGTTCGCGGATTTACTCCTACGAGCAGTACTTC.

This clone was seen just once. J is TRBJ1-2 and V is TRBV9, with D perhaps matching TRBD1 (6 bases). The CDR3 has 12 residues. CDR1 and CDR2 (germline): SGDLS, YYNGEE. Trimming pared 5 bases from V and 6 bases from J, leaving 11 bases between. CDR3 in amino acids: CASRGTRDGYTF. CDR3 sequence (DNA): TGTGCCAGCAGAGGGACACGGGATGGCTACACCTTC.

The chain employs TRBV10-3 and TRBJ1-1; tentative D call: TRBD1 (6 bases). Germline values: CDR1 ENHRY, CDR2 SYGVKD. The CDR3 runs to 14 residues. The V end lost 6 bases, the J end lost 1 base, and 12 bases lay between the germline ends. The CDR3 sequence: CAIRGEQGNTEAFF. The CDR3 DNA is TGTGCCATCAGGGGGGAACAGGGGAACACTGAAGCTTTCTTT.

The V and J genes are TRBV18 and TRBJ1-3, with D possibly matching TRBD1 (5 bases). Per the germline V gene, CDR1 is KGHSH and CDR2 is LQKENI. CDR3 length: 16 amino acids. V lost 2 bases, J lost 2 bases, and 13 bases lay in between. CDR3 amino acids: CASSPLQGGPGNTIYF. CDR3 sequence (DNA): TGTGCCAGCTCACCATTGCAGGGAGGCCCTGGAAACACCATATATTTT. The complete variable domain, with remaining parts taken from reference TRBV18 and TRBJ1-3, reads NAGVMQNPRHLVRRRGQEARLRCSPMKGHSHVYWYRQLPEEGLKFMVYLQKENIIDESGMPKERFSAEFPKEGPSILRIQQVVRGDSAAYFCASSPLQGGPGNTIYFGEGSWLTVV.

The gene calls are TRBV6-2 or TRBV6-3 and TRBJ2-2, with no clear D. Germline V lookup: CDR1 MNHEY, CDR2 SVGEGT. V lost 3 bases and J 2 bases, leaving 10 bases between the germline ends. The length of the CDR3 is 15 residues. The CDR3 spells CASSYAHRNTGELFF. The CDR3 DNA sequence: TGTGCCAGCAGTTATGCCCATAGAAACACCGGGGAGCTGTTTTTT.

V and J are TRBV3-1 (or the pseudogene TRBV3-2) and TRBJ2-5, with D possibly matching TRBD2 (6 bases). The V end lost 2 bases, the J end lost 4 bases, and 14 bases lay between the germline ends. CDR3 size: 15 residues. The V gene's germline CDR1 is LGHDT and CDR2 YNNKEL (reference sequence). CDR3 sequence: CASSQQAGLGETQYF. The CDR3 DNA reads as TGTGCCAGCAGCCAACAGGCGGGGTTAGGAGAGACCCAGTACTTC.

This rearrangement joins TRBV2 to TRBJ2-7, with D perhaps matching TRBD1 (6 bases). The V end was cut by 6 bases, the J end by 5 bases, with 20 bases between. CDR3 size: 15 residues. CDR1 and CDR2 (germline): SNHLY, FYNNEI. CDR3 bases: TGTGCCAGCAGGAAAGAACAGGGCTTGGGCCACGAGCAGTACTTC. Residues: CASRKEQGLGHEQYF.

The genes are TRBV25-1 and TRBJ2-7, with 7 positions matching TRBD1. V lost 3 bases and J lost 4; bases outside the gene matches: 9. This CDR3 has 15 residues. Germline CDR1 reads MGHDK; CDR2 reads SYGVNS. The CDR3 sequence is CASSDIRGIRYEQYF. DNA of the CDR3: TGTGCCAGCAGTGACATCAGGGGGATTAGGTACGAGCAGTACTTC.

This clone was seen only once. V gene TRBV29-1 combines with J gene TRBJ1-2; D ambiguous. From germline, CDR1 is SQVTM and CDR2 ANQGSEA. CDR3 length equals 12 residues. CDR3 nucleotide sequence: TGCCTCGCGGGGTCCCGAGCCTACGGCTACACCTTC. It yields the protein CLAGSRAYGYTF.

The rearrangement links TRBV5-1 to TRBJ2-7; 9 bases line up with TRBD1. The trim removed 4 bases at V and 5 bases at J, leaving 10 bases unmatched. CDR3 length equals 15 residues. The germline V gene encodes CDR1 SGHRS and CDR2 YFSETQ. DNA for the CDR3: TGCGCCAGCAGCGACCAAACAGGGGGCTACCACGAGCAGTACTTC. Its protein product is CASSDQTGGYHEQYF.

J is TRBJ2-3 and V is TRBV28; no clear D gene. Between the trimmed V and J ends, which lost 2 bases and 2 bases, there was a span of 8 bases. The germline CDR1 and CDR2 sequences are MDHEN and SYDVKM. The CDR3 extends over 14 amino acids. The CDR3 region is CASSLGASTDTQYF. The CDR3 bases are TGTGCCAGCAGTTTAGGAGCTTCCACAGATACGCAGTATTTT. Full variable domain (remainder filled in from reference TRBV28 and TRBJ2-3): DVKVTQSSRYLVKRTGEKVFLECVQDMDHENMFWYRQDPGLGLRLIYFSYDVKMKEKGDIPEGYSVSREKKERFSLILESASTNQTSMYLCASSLGASTDTQYFGPGTRLTVL.

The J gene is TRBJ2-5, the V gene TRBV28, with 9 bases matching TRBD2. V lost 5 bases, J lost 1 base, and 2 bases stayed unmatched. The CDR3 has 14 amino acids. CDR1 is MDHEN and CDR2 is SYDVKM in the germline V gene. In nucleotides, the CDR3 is TGTGCCAGCAGTAATAGCGGGGGCCAAGAGACCCAGTACTTC. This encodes CASSNSGGQETQYF.

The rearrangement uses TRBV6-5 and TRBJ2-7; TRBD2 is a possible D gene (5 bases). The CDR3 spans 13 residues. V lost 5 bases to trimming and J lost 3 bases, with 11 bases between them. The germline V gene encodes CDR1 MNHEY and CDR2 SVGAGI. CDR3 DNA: TGTGCCAGCAGTCAGTCCGGGGACTACGAGCAGTACTTC. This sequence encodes CASSQSGDYEQYF.

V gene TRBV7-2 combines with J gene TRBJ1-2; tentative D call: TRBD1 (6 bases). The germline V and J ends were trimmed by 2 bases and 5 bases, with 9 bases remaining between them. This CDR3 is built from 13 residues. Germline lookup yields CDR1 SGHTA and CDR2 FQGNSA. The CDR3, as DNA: TGTGCCAGCAGCTTACAACAGGGTTATGGCTACACCTTC. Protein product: CASSLQQGYGYTF.

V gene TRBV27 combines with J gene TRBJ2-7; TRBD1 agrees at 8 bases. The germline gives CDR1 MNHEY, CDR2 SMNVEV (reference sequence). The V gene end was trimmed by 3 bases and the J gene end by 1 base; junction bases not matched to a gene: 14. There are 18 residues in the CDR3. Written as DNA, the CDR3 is TGTGCCAGCAGTTTGTCCCCAATTGACAGGGGCTTTTCCTACGAGCAGTACTTC. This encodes CASSLSPIDRGFSYEQYF.